Described below is a single T cell receptor beta chain sequence and its context. The target antigen is unknown. PCR primers comprised 60 Vbeta and 13 Jbeta primers. Per the authors' pipeline: Later analysis identified 65 million to 80 million unique TCR beta chains, 10 million to 12 million shared. Generated by immunoSEQ multiplex PCR, the TCRdb table keeps only in-frame clones and is missing some. V, J and clone size are those of that table, while D and trimming were read from the DNA. The table records fewer than 200,000 clones, roughly four fifths of them present only once. The data belong to a study of cytomegalovirus exposure and HLA in healthy donors. Despite likely unrecorded immune exposures, the donors were nominally healthy at the time of sampling. Germline assignment: CDR1 MNHEY and CDR2 SVGAGI. This CDR3 is 13 amino acids long. Trimming took 7 bases from V and 3 from J, leaving 9 bases between them.

Study observations and caveats: With further analysis later on, most CMV-associated TCR beta chains appeared HLA-restricted. In a later analysis, HLA-associated beta chains showed higher expansion and lower generation probabilities than comparable chains.

The sequence came from a man aged 50 to 60 in good health and CMV-seronegative. The sample was PBMCs. The chain employs TRBV6-5 and TRBJ1-4; D is undetermined. In nucleotides, the CDR3 is TGTGCCAGCATCGCGGGTCCTAATGAAAAACTGTTTTTT. It codes for CASIAGPNEKLFF.